Detailed here is one T cell receptor beta chain. As yet, its antigen is unknown. The CDR3 runs 16 residues. Trimming took 7 bases from V and 3 from J; bases not matched to a gene: 13. The V gene's germline CDR1 is GTSNPN and CDR2 SVGIG (reference sequence). These data come from a study of T cells in Graves' hyperthyroidism and ophthalmopathy. Study-wide context: Pretreatment peripheral blood was obtained at initial diagnosis.

Notes on the study in general: Within blood appeared most thyroid clonotypes that had expanded above 0.001. Stable hyperthyroidism was separated from ophthalmopathy by a model based on 13 V-J features.

RNA transcripts served as the template for amplifying TCR beta CDR3 regions. TCR CDR3 regions were first amplified by RT-PCR with HTBI primers. MiXCR was run by TCRdb on the multiplex PCR reads, yielding one entry per CDR3 protein. The table has 90,000 to 120,000 distinct CDR3 sequences, about 17% seen once. Stable Graves' hyperthyroidism meant no ophthalmopathy progression within 18 months. The sequenced sample consisted of blood. This receptor was obtained from a woman in her forties or fifties with Graves' hyperthyroidism. The chain links TRBV30 to TRBJ1-5, with 9 bases aligning to TRBD1. The CDR3 reads CALPGQGRGDNQPQHF. The CDR3 bases are TGTGCCTTGCCCGGACAGGGGAGGGGGGACAATCAGCCCCAGCATTTT.